Listed below are T cell receptor beta chains from one sample, sequenced in a study of OX40 agonist ivuxolimab in advanced cancers. Repertoires were generated with immunoSEQ multiplex PCR, while TCRdb's copy carries only in-frame clones and drops some. The data show 40,000 to 60,000 clones, with 85% to 90% seen just once and roughly 3.6% held by the top ten. The sequenced sample was CD4+ or CD8+ T cells sorted from blood, obtained in a trial of the OX40 agonist ivuxolimab. These receptors came from an adult with an advanced solid tumor such as melanoma, head and neck, liver or kidney cancer. The CDR3 runs from the conserved cysteine through the conserved F or W. Each record gives: D gene, J gene, clone size, V gene, CDR3 protein, CDR3 DNA. D genes are given only for firm matches. Size is omitted from some rows. Given values are once, few, many or a class for expanded clones.

D: -
J: TRBJ1-2
size: few
V: TRBV27
CDR3: CASSFSSRQLTNYGYTF
DNA: TGTGCCAGCAGTTTTTCGTCAAGACAGTTAACTAACTATGGCTACACCTTC

D: TRBD1
J: TRBJ2-7
size: -
V: TRBV7-9
CDR3: CASSPDRKGGEQYF
DNA: TGTGCCAGCAGCCCGGACAGGAAGGGTGGAGAGCAGTACTTC

D: -
J: TRBJ2-7
size: -
V: TRBV18
CDR3: CASSPMGGSYEQYF
DNA: TGTGCCAGCTCACCAATGGGGGGCTCCTACGAGCAGTACTTC

D: TRBD1
J: TRBJ2-3
size: -
V: TRBV5-1
CDR3: CASSLGQGSDTQYF
DNA: TGCGCCAGCAGCTTGGGACAGGGTTCAGATACGCAGTATTTT

D: -
J: TRBJ2-7
size: few
V: TRBV19
CDR3: CASIGRTGGSYEQYF
DNA: TGTGCCAGTATCGGGCGGACCGGTGGGTCCTACGAGCAGTACTTC

D: -
J: TRBJ2-1
size: -
V: TRBV5-5
CDR3: CASSLGGHGPFNEQFF
DNA: TGTGCCAGCAGCTTGGGGGGACACGGCCCCTTCAATGAGCAGTTCTTC

D: -
J: TRBJ1-1
size: -
V: TRBV19
CDR3: CASSQNNPGNTEAFF
DNA: TGTGCCAGTAGTCAAAACAACCCCGGGAACACTGAAGCTTTCTTT

D: TRBD1
J: TRBJ2-7
size: -
V: TRBV5-1
CDR3: CASSYGQGIYEQYF
DNA: TGCGCCAGCAGCTATGGACAGGGGATTTACGAGCAGTACTTC

D: TRBD2
J: TRBJ2-1
size: once
V: TRBV19
CDR3: CASSPRGGRGPYNEQFF
DNA: TGTGCCAGTAGTCCCCGGGGGGGAAGAGGGCCTTACAATGAGCAGTTCTTC

D: TRBD2
J: TRBJ2-2
size: -
V: TRBV7-8
CDR3: CASSLAARLARSGELFF
DNA: TGTGCCAGCAGCTTAGCAGCGAGACTAGCGCGATCCGGGGAGCTGTTTTTT

D: TRBD2
J: TRBJ2-3
size: -
V: TRBV7-3
CDR3: CASSLSGGLGTQYF
DNA: TGTGCCAGCAGCTTGAGCGGGGGGTTGGGTACGCAGTATTTT

D: -
J: TRBJ2-7
size: -
V: TRBV28
CDR3: CASRGSGTGTYEQYF
DNA: TGTGCCAGCAGGGGCTCCGGAACAGGGACCTACGAGCAGTACTTC

D: -
J: TRBJ2-7
size: -
V: TRBV5-6
CDR3: CASSLPGKAGGIVEYF
DNA: TGTGCCAGCAGCTTACCAGGGAAGGCCGGTGGTATTGTCGAGTACTTC

D: -
J: TRBJ2-1
size: -
V: TRBV18
CDR3: CASSPNAGADEQFF
DNA: TGTGCCAGCTCACCAAATGCTGGGGCCGATGAGCAGTTCTTC

D: -
J: TRBJ1-1
size: -
V: TRBV30
CDR3: CAWGPGPTEAFF
DNA: TGTGCCTGGGGGCCGGGACCCACTGAAGCTTTCTTT

D: -
J: TRBJ1-1
size: -
V: TRBV6-4
CDR3: CASSEGAGTEAFF
DNA: TGTGCCAGCAGTGAGGGGGCTGGCACTGAAGCTTTCTTT

D: -
J: TRBJ2-3
size: -
V: TRBV19
CDR3: CASSIDLADREADTQYF
DNA: TGTGCCAGTAGTATAGATCTAGCGGACAGGGAGGCAGATACGCAGTATTTT

D: -
J: TRBJ2-5
size: -
V: TRBV10-3
CDR3: CAISETRGQETQYF
DNA: TGTGCCATCAGTGAAACCAGGGGCCAAGAGACCCAGTACTTC

D: TRBD1
J: TRBJ1-4
size: -
V: TRBV5-1
CDR3: CASSGGTGGNEKLFF
DNA: TGCGCCAGCAGCGGCGGGACAGGAGGCAATGAAAAACTGTTTTTT

D: -
J: TRBJ2-1
size: -
V: TRBV29-1
CDR3: CSVDPSWANEQFF
DNA: TGCAGCGTTGACCCTTCTTGGGCCAATGAGCAGTTCTTC

D: -
J: TRBJ1-1
size: -
V: TRBV9
CDR3: CASSVEFGSARDGEAFF
DNA: TGTGCCAGCAGCGTAGAGTTTGGCAGTGCGAGAGATGGTGAAGCTTTCTTT

D: -
J: TRBJ1-1
size: -
V: TRBV19
CDR3: CASMVIGWGNTEAFF
DNA: TGTGCCAGTATGGTCATCGGGTGGGGGAACACTGAAGCTTTCTTT

D: -
J: TRBJ1-1
size: -
V: TRBV7-9
CDR3: CASSARLSPEAFF
DNA: TGTGCCAGCAGCGCTAGACTGAGCCCTGAAGCTTTCTTT

D: -
J: TRBJ2-3
size: -
V: TRBV5-1
CDR3: CASSLAGSGGFPTDTQYF
DNA: TGCGCCAGCAGCTTGGCCGGGTCAGGGGGGTTTCCCACAGATACGCAGTATTTT

D: -
J: TRBJ1-5
size: -
V: TRBV5-8
CDR3: CASSFPWAGFEQPQHF
DNA: TGTGCCAGCAGCTTCCCCTGGGCAGGGTTCGAACAGCCCCAGCATTTT

D: TRBD1
J: TRBJ1-1
size: -
V: TRBV7-9
CDR3: CASSFRGRDTEAFF
DNA: TGTGCCAGCAGCTTCAGGGGGCGCGACACTGAAGCTTTCTTT

D: -
J: TRBJ1-2
size: -
V: TRBV27
CDR3: CASSLGGAGYGYTF
DNA: TGTGCCAGCAGTTTAGGGGGGGCTGGCTATGGCTACACCTTC

D: TRBD2
J: TRBJ2-1
size: -
V: TRBV6-1
CDR3: CASRREGSEQFF
DNA: TGTGCCAGCAGGAGGGAGGGGAGCGAGCAGTTCTTC

D: -
J: TRBJ2-1
size: once
V: TRBV11-2
CDR3: CASSSGTESSYNEQFF
DNA: TGTGCCAGCAGCTCCGGGACCGAGAGCTCCTACAATGAGCAGTTCTTC

D: -
J: TRBJ1-1
size: -
V: TRBV25-1
CDR3: CASRGKGHQSEAFF
DNA: TGTGCCAGCAGGGGGAAGGGACATCAATCAGAAGCTTTCTTT